The present TCR beta chain was sequenced within a study of human T cells and chemical hapten exposure. Study information: Patch tests of 0.01% DPC on the upper back were read at 6 days.

In the authors' methods: A per-sample median of about 100,000 TCRs was observed, with counts ranging from about 20,000 to 750,000. TCRdb fed the RACE reads into MiXCR, producing one record per CDR3 protein. None of the V and J calls come from the authors' own analysis; TCRdb made them. The table shows roughly 200,000 distinct CDR3 sequences, with 20% to 25% occurring only once. Documented time point: patch test 3, about 24 weeks after DPC sensitization. As to treatment: therapeutic diphenylcyclopropenone sensitization with weekly scalp DPC. Blood was drawn before each patch test was applied. From germline, CDR1 is MNHEY and CDR2 SVGEGT. This CDR3 is built from 13 residues. V gave up 6 bases and J gave up 2 bases; unmatched junction bases: 4. This clonotype was detected a few times.

The chain recombines TRBV6-2 or TRBV6-3 with TRBJ2-7; 7 nucleotides align to TRBD2. Specimen: whole blood, collected in connection with sensitization to the hapten diphenylcyclopropenone (DPC). The clonotype originates from a woman aged 40 to 55 with alopecia areata. Some clones in this sample may be carry-over from other donors' samples. The CDR3 nucleotides read TGTGCCAGCAGGGCTACTAGCGCCTACGAGCAGTACTTC. Protein sequence: CASRATSAYEQYF.